These 24 T cell receptor beta chains were all obtained from the same sample, sequenced in a study of OX40 agonist ivuxolimab in advanced cancers. The data were produced by immunoSEQ multiplex PCR, yet TCRdb's version contains in-frame clones alone and is incomplete. The sample comprises around 40,000 clones, 80% of which are singletons, and just over 5% rests with the top ten. The specimen was CD4+ or CD8+ T cells sorted from blood, collected in a trial of the OX40 agonist ivuxolimab. The receptors come from an adult with an advanced solid tumor such as melanoma, head and neck, liver or kidney cancer.

In regard to this clone: The same CDR3 can be traced to other DNA sequences in this sample. This chain joins TRBV7-6 and TRBJ2-7, with no clear D. Trimming shortened V by 0 bases and J by 3 bases, and 6 bases separated the two germline ends. The CDR3 is 13 residues long. Looked up from germline, CDR1 is SGHVS and CDR2 is FNYEAQ. The DNA for the CDR3 is TGTGCCAGCAGCTTAGCGGCCGACTACGAGCAGTACTTC. It encodes CASSLAADYEQYF.

The genes are TRBV28 and TRBJ1-5, with a possible D match to TRBD1 (5 bases). Looked up from germline, CDR1 is MDHEN and CDR2 is SYDVKM. V was shortened by 7 bases and J by 5 bases, with 18 bases between the two germline ends. CDR3 length equals 15 residues. CDR3 coding DNA: TGTGCCAGCAATAAACGGGGGGGGGTCCATCAGCCCCAGCATTTT. Its protein is CASNKRGGVHQPQHF. Looking up the rest from reference TRBV28 and TRBJ1-5 gives the full variable domain: DVKVTQSSRYLVKRTGEKVFLECVQDMDHENMFWYRQDPGLGLRLIYFSYDVKMKEKGDIPEGYSVSREKKERFSLILESASTNQTSMYLCASNKRGGVHQPQHFGDGTRLSIL.

The V call is TRBV14, the J call TRBJ2-5; tentatively, D is TRBD1 or TRBD2 (5 bases each). The CDR3 extends over 15 amino acids. Germline V CDR1 and CDR2: SGHDN, FVKESK. Trimming stripped 4 bases from V and 5 bases from J, with 17 bases between. The CDR3 region is CASSPLRGGRETQYF. DNA of the CDR3: TGTGCCAGCAGCCCGTTGAGGGGTGGCAGGGAGACCCAGTACTTC. The whole variable domain, filled in from reference TRBV14 and TRBJ2-5, reads EAGVTQFPSHSVIEKGQTVTLRCDPISGHDNLYWYRRVMGKEIKFLLHFVKESKQDESGMPNNRFLAERTGGTYSTLKVQPAELEDSGVYFCASSPLRGGRETQYFGPGTRLLVL.

This chain connects TRBV12-5 to TRBJ1-5; maybe TRBD1 (5 bases). CDR3 length: 14 residues. The germline V and J ends were trimmed by 5 bases and 9 bases, with 17 bases remaining between them. Germline assignment: CDR1 LGHNT and CDR2 FRNRAP. CDR3 DNA sequence: TGTGCTAGTGGTACCCCCGGGGGGTGGACGCCCCAGCATTTT. Its translation: CASGTPGGWTPQHF. Full variable domain (rest looked up from reference TRBV12-5 and TRBJ1-5): DARVTQTPRHKVTEMGQEVTMRCQPILGHNTVFWYRQTMMQGLELLAYFRNRAPLDDSGMPKDRFSAEMPDATLATLKIQPSEPRDSAVYFCASGTPGGWTPQHFGDGTRLSIL.

By proportion, this clone is medium-sized. V gene TRBV6-5 combines with J gene TRBJ2-7; D is ambiguous. The CDR3 totals 15 residues. CDR1 and CDR2 from the germline V gene are MNHEY and SVGAGI. Trimming took 4 bases from V and 0 from J, leaving 13 bases between them. The CDR3 nucleotides read TGTGCCAGCAGTTTCCGGGTCCCCGGCTCCTACGAGCAGTACTTC. Its protein product is CASSFRVPGSYEQYF.

This chain links TRBV2 with TRBJ2-1; 7 bases map to TRBD1. The CDR3 is 16 residues long. Germline V gene lookup returns CDR1 SNHLY and CDR2 FYNNEI. J lost 6 bases, V lost 2 bases, and 10 bases had no gene match. CDR3 in amino acids: CASSEYVYRDSNEQFF. In DNA form, the CDR3 reads TGTGCCAGCAGTGAATACGTATATAGGGACAGCAATGAGCAGTTCTTC.

The V and J genes are TRBV5-1 and TRBJ2-7, with a weak D call TRBD2 (6 bases). The V and J ends lost 4 bases and 5 bases respectively, with 22 bases between them. Germline CDR1 is SGHRS and CDR2 is YFSETQ. This CDR3 is 16 amino acids long. In nucleotides, the CDR3 is TGCGCCAGCAGCAGAGGAGGGCAGAGAACTCTTCACGAGCAGTACTTC. This encodes CASSRGGQRTLHEQYF.

This rearrangement joins TRBV6-5 to TRBJ2-3, with TRBD2 matching 10 bases. V gave up 5 bases and J gave up 1 base; unmatched junction bases: 3. The CDR3 sequence is 15 residues long. Germline CDR1 reads MNHEY; CDR2 reads SVGAGI. CDR3 sequence: CASSRTSGRTDTQYF. The DNA of the CDR3 is TGTGCCAGCAGTCGGACTAGCGGTCGCACAGATACGCAGTATTTT.

J is TRBJ1-4 and V is TRBV4-1; D call uncertain. CDR3 length: 14 residues. Trimming left V 0 bases short and J 5 bases short, with 7 bases between. Looked up from germline, CDR1 is MGHRA and CDR2 is YSYEKL. The CDR3 sequence: CASSQEPLNEKLFF. The CDR3 bases are TGCGCCAGCAGCCAAGAACCCCTAAATGAAAAACTGTTTTTT.

This CDR3 is CASSADRGVFGYTF. CDR3 nucleotides: TGTGCCAGCAGCGCCGACAGGGGCGTTTTTGGCTACACCTTC. This chain connects TRBV2 to TRBJ1-2; 8 bases map to TRBD1. V shed 6 bases, J shed 7 bases, and the junction held 10 bases outside the gene matches. Germline loops: CDR1 SNHLY, CDR2 FYNNEI. The CDR3 spans 14 residues.

J is TRBJ2-1 and V is TRBV10-1, with TRBD1 matching over 11 bases. V lost 5 bases, J lost 8 bases, and 2 bases stayed unmatched. In germline, CDR1 is WNHNN, CDR2 SYGVQD (reference sequence). The CDR3 sequence is 13 residues long. CDR3 in DNA: TGCGCCAGCAGTTGGGACAGGGGGGATGAGCAGTTCTTC. It codes for CASSWDRGDEQFF.

The chain joins TRBV2 to TRBJ1-2; maybe TRBD1 (6 bases). The CDR3 has 14 amino acids. V gave up 7 bases and J gave up 1 base, with 13 bases separating them. Germline loops: CDR1 SNHLY, CDR2 FYNNEI. DNA for the CDR3: TGTGCCAGCAAAAAGGACAGTCTTAACTATGGCTACACCTTC. It specifies CASKKDSLNYGYTF. Complete variable domain (other parts from reference TRBV2 and TRBJ1-2): EPEVTQTPSHQVTQMGQEVILRCVPISNHLYFYWYRQILGQKVEFLVSFYNNEISEKSEIFDDQFSVERPDGSNFTLKIRSTKLEDSAMYFCASKKDSLNYGYTFGSGTRLTVV.

This chain connects TRBV6-5 to TRBJ1-1, with TRBD1 identical over 7 bases. The ends lost 5 bases at V and 6 bases at J; junction bases unmatched: 9. Germline loops: CDR1 MNHEY, CDR2 SVGAGI. This CDR3 comprises 14 residues. The CDR3 spells CASSHRQGLAEAFF. In DNA, the CDR3 is TGTGCCAGCAGTCACCGACAGGGTCTCGCTGAAGCTTTCTTT.

The V gene is TRBV15, the J gene TRBJ2-7; D not certain. The CDR3 is 14 amino acids. V shed 0 bases and J shed 3 bases, with 9 bases lying between them. In germline, CDR1 is LNHNV, CDR2 YYDKDF (reference sequence). CDR3 region: CATSRDQGVYEQYF. The CDR3 DNA reads TGTGCCACCAGCAGAGATCAAGGAGTCTACGAGCAGTACTTC.

The V and J genes are TRBV7-2 and TRBJ2-7, with a possible D match to TRBD2 (5 bases). The CDR3 contains 13 residues. Germline V gene sequence: CDR1 SGHTA, CDR2 FQGNSA. V was pared by 5 bases and J by 3 bases, with 11 bases between. CDR3 DNA: TGTGCCAGCAGCACGGGATGGGACTACGAGCAGTACTTC. Translation gives CASSTGWDYEQYF.

This rearrangement joins TRBV18 to TRBJ1-1, with TRBD1 as a possible D gene (5 bases). Germline CDR1 KGHSH, CDR2 LQKENI. The CDR3 length is 13 residues. Deletions cut 8 bases from V and 4 bases from J, with 14 bases between. CDR3 DNA sequence: TGTGCCAGCCGATTAGGGGAGGGCACTGAAGCTTTCTTT. Its protein product is CASRLGEGTEAFF.

The chain employs TRBV5-1 and TRBJ1-4; D possibly corresponds to TRBD1 (6 bases). The CDR3 spans 14 residues. V lost 4 bases and J lost 8, with 15 bases in between. Germline CDR1 is SGHRS and CDR2 is YFSETQ. The CDR3 here is CASSRGLTSEKLFF. CDR3 sequence (DNA): TGCGCCAGCAGCCGGGGGCTGACATCCGAAAAACTGTTTTTT.

Worth noting for this clone: This sample includes further DNA sequences coding for the same CDR3. The chain links TRBV5-1 to TRBJ2-2; D gene unclear. This CDR3 has 14 amino acids. CDR1 and CDR2 (germline): SGHRS, YFSETQ. V was pared by 2 bases and J by 0 bases, with 5 bases between. In DNA, the CDR3 is TGCGCCAGCAGCTTAAGTGCGAACACCGGGGAGCTGTTTTTT. Its translation is CASSLSANTGELFF.

This sequence joins TRBV20-1 and TRBJ1-2; no firm D call. The CDR3 consists of 11 residues. V gave up 5 bases and J gave up 4 bases, with 8 bases separating them. CDR1 and CDR2 (germline): DFQATT, SNEGSKA (reference sequence). This CDR3 reads CSAPLPYGYTF. The CDR3 nucleotides read TGCAGTGCTCCGCTGCCCTATGGCTACACCTTC.

The rearrangement uses TRBV11-1 and TRBJ1-2; D possibly corresponds to TRBD1 (6 bases). V lost 5 bases and J 2 bases, leaving 9 bases between the germline ends. Germline V gene data show CDR1 as SGHAT and CDR2 as FQDESV (reference sequence). This CDR3 is built from 13 residues. This CDR3 reads CASSPDRNYGYTF. In DNA, the CDR3 is TGTGCCAGCAGCCCCGACAGGAACTATGGCTACACCTTC.

The rearrangement joins TRBV28 to TRBJ2-6, with TRBD1 matching over 10 bases. Trimming at V came to 6 bases and at J to 5 bases, leaving 10 bases not matched to a gene. The CDR3 contains 17 residues. Germline V gene data show CDR1 as MDHEN and CDR2 as SYDVKM. CDR3 nucleotides: TGTGCCAGCAGGAACCCCCGACAGGGGGCCTGGGCCAACGTCCTGACTTTC. This sequence encodes CASRNPRQGAWANVLTF.

V usage is TRBV11-3 and J usage is TRBJ2-1; 9 nucleotides match TRBD2. The CDR3 is 15 amino acids. Germline V gene sequence: CDR1 SGHNT, CDR2 YENEEA. Trimming removed 4 bases from V and 9 bases from J; junction bases left unmatched: 10. CDR3 nucleotide sequence: TGTGCCAGCAGCTCAGGAGTAGCGGGAGCGGGTGAGCAGTTCTTC. Translated, it gives CASSSGVAGAGEQFF. Filled out from reference TRBV11-3 and TRBJ2-1, the complete variable domain reads EAGVVQSPRYKIIEKKQPVAFWCNPISGHNTLYWYLQNLGQGPELLIRYENEEAVDDSQLPKDRFSAERLKGVDSTLKIQPAELGDSAVYLCASSSGVAGAGEQFFGPGTRLTVL.

The gene calls are TRBV30 and TRBJ1-3; D unresolved. Germline loops: CDR1 GTSNPN, CDR2 SVGIG (reference sequence). V was shortened by 8 bases and J by 2 bases, with 13 bases between the two germline ends. The CDR3 totals 13 residues. The CDR3 spells CARTTPPGNTIYF. As DNA, the CDR3 is TGTGCCCGGACCACTCCCCCTGGAAACACCATATATTTT.

The chain links TRBV29-1 to TRBJ1-2, with a weak D call TRBD1 (6 bases). Germline-derived CDR1 and CDR2 are SQVTM and ANQGSEA. Trimming left V 7 bases short and J 8 bases short, with 17 bases between. This CDR3 has 12 residues. CDR3 residues: CSAGGGAEGYTF. The CDR3 coding sequence is TGCAGCGCCGGAGGGGGGGCGGAGGGCTACACCTTC.